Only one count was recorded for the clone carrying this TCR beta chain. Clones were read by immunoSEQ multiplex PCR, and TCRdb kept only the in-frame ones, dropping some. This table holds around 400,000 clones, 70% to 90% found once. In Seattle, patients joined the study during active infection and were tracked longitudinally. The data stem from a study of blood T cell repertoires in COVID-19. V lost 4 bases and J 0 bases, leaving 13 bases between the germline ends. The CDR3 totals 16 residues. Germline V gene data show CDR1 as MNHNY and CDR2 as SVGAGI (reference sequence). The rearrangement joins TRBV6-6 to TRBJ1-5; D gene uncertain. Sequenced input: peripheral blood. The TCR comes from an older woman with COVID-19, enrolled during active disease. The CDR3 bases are TGTGCCAGCAGTTCCCCAGACAAACTTAGCAATCAGCCCCAGCATTTT. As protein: CASSSPDKLSNQPQHF.